This T cell receptor (beta chain) originates from a study of Graves' ophthalmopathy and Graves' hyperthyroidism listed by TCRdb under 2018. Notes on the research overall: Peripheral blood samples were taken at the time of initial diagnosis, before any treatment was given. TCR beta repertoire signatures were used to distinguish Graves' ophthalmopathy from Graves' hyperthyroidism and to predict progression to ophthalmopathy. In total, under 150 blood samples were TCR-sequenced: fewer than 50 ophthalmopathy, 80 or so hyperthyroidism and about 17 hyperthyroidism-to-ophthalmopathy patients. To explore V-J signatures distinguishing ophthalmopathy from hyperthyroidism, a discovery set of about a hundred patients (about 44 ophthalmopathy, 57 stable hyperthyroidism) was enrolled. The independent validation cohort included some 19 hyperthyroidism patients plus 17 patients who later progressed from hyperthyroidism to ophthalmopathy. T-cell repertoires of thyroid tissue and blood were compared in 5 or 6 hyperthyroidism patients. After sampling, hyperthyroidism patients received methimazole starting at 30 mg daily, and ophthalmopathy patients received high-dose intravenous methylprednisolone. The roughly 94 discovery patients were randomly divided into training and test sets at a 7:3 ratio.

Notes on this clonotype: What this receptor recognizes is not known. Base qualities were left out, and no much larger clone turns up one base away.

Ophthalmopathy patients had moderately to severely active disease, Clinical Activity Score of at least 3, NOSPECS grade of at least 4, and disease duration under 3 months. Anyone with other autoimmune diseases, uncontrolled infections, pregnancy or lactation was excluded from the study. Diagnosis was based on clinical symptoms, serum thyroxine, TRAb, thyroid ultrasound and orbital computed tomography. Ficoll-Paque density gradient centrifugation was used to isolate PBMCs from 9.5 to 10 ml of fresh peripheral blood. Total RNA was extracted with Trizol reagent and quality-checked on an Agilent 2100 Bioanalyzer. For repertoire sequencing, TCR beta CDR3 regions were amplified from RNA transcripts. A first-round RT-PCR used HTBI primers with the Qiagen OneStep RT-PCR kit, followed by a second-round multiplex PCR, size selection and purification. Libraries were sequenced paired-end with 100 bp reads on an Illumina HiSeq2000. The paper's processing steps were these. SOAPnuke was used to process the reads, throwing out any read that had adapters, had uncalled bases, had a mean Phred below 15, or lacked an exact constant-primer or identifier match. COPE v1.2.5 was used to merge the high-quality paired reads. Unique nucleotide sequences were defined as clonotypes and aligned to IMGT TRB V, D and J references using MiTCR v1.1. The analysis was limited to V-J combinations with a frequency above 0.0001, which together covered just over 98% of the repertoires. A TCR clonal expansion and chaos score per V-J combination was defined as the ratio of F50 clonal expansion to chaos observed in the TCRdist matrix. Features were reduced by Welch's t-statistics and random forest to around 13 V-J combinations, which fed a naive Bayes classifier. The similarity between thyroid and blood repertoires was quantified using the Morisita-Horn index. TCRdb reworked the public reads: Q25 trimming with fastp, MiXCR clone assembly, productive beta chains retained. Rows are combined by CDR3 protein, so each entry shows the most common genes and DNA. The V and J calls were not made by the authors but by TCRdb's processing. The sample data list over 450,000 distinct CDR3 sequences, and around 15% of these were observed just once. The ten largest account for 9.5% to 10% of the sample.

Counted from cysteine to phenylalanine, this CDR3 has 17 amino acids. Only the CDR3 region is kept as DNA, spanning 51 bases read in frame from base 1. V is pared back by 3 bases and J by 6 bases, with 18 bases lying between the germline termini. The germline V gene (reference sequence) specifies MNHEY as CDR1 and SMNVEV as CDR2. General conclusions and limits of the study: Among expanded thyroid clonotypes with frequency above 0.001, most also showed up in blood, which suggests that blood repertoires may reflect the thyroid immune response. The 13-signature model separated ophthalmopathy from stable hyperthyroidism with approximately 85% sensitivity and about 81% specificity in cross-validation, and 80%/75% in the test set. In validation, the model predicted ophthalmopathy progression with over 60% sensitivity and about 77% specificity; roughly eleven predicted patients were CT-confirmed with GO in a median of 6.5 months. No statistical method was used to set the sample size in advance, and the investigators knew which group each participant was assigned to.

Sequencing was carried out using blood. The chain uses TRBV27 and TRBJ1-6; the D region possibly corresponds to TRBD1 (6 bases align). The sequence was obtained from a woman in her thirties with Graves' ophthalmopathy. Donor details come from another sample of the same person, matched by shared clones. The CDR3 reads CASSLRGRGEGNSPLHF. The nucleotides are TGTGCCAGCAGTTTGAGGGGCAGGGGAGAGGGTAATTCACCCCTCCACTTT.